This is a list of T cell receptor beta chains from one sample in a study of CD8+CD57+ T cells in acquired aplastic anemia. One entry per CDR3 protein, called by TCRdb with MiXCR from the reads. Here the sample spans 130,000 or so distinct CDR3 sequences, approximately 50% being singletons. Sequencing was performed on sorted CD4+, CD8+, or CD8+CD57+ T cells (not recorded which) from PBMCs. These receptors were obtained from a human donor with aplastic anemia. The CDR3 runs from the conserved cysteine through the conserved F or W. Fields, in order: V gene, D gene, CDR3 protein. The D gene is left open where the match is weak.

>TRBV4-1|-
CASSQDADTYEQYF
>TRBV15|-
CATSGRRTIETQYF
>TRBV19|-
CASSIEPGNQPQHF
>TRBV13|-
CASSLAGRGETQYF
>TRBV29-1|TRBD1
CSARGQGTYGYTF
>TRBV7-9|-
CASQGSYEQYF
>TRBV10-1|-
CASSESETQYF
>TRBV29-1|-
CSVDRERGEQFF
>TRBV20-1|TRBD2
CSARDWRETSTDTQYF
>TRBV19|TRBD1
CASTPGTGSIHEQYF
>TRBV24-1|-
CATSEGGRQQGHQPQHF
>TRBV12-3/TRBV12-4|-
CATLILPPGYTF
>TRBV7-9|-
CASSKQENQPQHF
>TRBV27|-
CASSLLPGQETQYF
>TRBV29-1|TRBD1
CSALGQGVTEAFF
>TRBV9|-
CASGGSRELFF
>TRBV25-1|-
CASSEPGSSGNTIYF